This is a list of T cell receptor beta chains from one sample in a study of blood T cell repertoires in COVID-19. TCRdb's table, derived via immunoSEQ multiplex PCR, lists solely in-frame clones and lacks some. The profile shows tens of thousands of clones, 80% to 90% of them singletons. Sample: peripheral blood. The receptors were gathered from a human donor in a cohort sampled during active COVID-19. Each CDR3 is given with its conserved first and last residue. Fields, in order: D gene, V gene, clone size, J gene, CDR3 protein, CDR3 DNA. The D gene is left open where the match is weak. Size is stated for part of the rows, as once, few or many counts, or as a class when the clone is expanded.

d_gene: .
v_gene: TRBV5-1
abundance: .
j_gene: TRBJ1-1
CDR3aa: CASSLVQQGNAEAFF
CDR3nt: TGCGCCAGCAGCTTGGTACAACAGGGAAACGCTGAAGCTTTCTTT

d_gene: TRBD1
v_gene: TRBV5-3
abundance: once
j_gene: TRBJ1-1
CDR3aa: CARSLGIKVGTGKTEAFF
CDR3nt: TGTGCCAGAAGCTTGGGAATTAAAGTCGGGACAGGGAAGACTGAAGCTTTCTTT

d_gene: .
v_gene: TRBV5-1
abundance: .
j_gene: TRBJ2-1
CDR3aa: CASRPDSQSSYNEQFF
CDR3nt: TGCGCCAGCAGACCAGACAGCCAGAGCTCCTACAATGAGCAGTTCTTC

d_gene: TRBD1
v_gene: TRBV7-2
abundance: .
j_gene: TRBJ1-2
CDR3aa: CASSLGRQGAVGYTF
CDR3nt: TGTGCCAGCAGCTTAGGGCGGCAGGGGGCGGTTGGCTACACCTTC

d_gene: .
v_gene: TRBV9
abundance: .
j_gene: TRBJ2-5
CDR3aa: CASSVSRMGETQYF
CDR3nt: TGTGCCAGCAGCGTTTCCAGGATGGGAGAGACCCAGTACTTC

d_gene: .
v_gene: TRBV28
abundance: .
j_gene: TRBJ1-2
CDR3aa: CASSSPGPNSYGYTF
CDR3nt: TGTGCCAGCAGTAGCCCAGGGCCAAACAGCTATGGCTACACCTTC

d_gene: TRBD2
v_gene: TRBV5-6
abundance: once
j_gene: TRBJ2-1
CDR3aa: CASSLASGGWNEQFF
CDR3nt: TGTGCCAGCAGCTTGGCTAGCGGGGGGTGGAATGAGCAGTTCTTC

d_gene: TRBD2
v_gene: TRBV7-8
abundance: .
j_gene: TRBJ2-7
CDR3aa: CASSSMHSGTSFLEQYF
CDR3nt: TGTGCCAGCAGCTCGATGCATTCCGGGACTAGTTTTTTGGAGCAGTACTTC

d_gene: TRBD2
v_gene: TRBV10-3
abundance: .
j_gene: TRBJ2-7
CDR3aa: CAMPSGIAYEQYF
CDR3nt: TGTGCCATGCCTAGCGGGATTGCCTACGAGCAGTACTTC

d_gene: .
v_gene: TRBV3-1/TRBV3-2
abundance: .
j_gene: TRBJ1-1
CDR3aa: CASSPFQGTEAFF
CDR3nt: TGTGCCAGCAGCCCATTCCAGGGCACTGAAGCTTTCTTT

d_gene: TRBD2
v_gene: TRBV7-9
abundance: .
j_gene: TRBJ2-5
CDR3aa: CASSLASGSFGYQETQYF
CDR3nt: TGTGCCAGCAGCTTAGCAAGCGGGAGTTTCGGGTACCAAGAGACCCAGTACTTC

d_gene: TRBD1
v_gene: TRBV6-1
abundance: .
j_gene: TRBJ1-4
CDR3aa: CASSGTGTGKGEKLFF
CDR3nt: TGTGCCAGCAGTGGAACCGGGACAGGGAAAGGGGAAAAACTGTTTTTT

d_gene: .
v_gene: TRBV11-3
abundance: once
j_gene: TRBJ1-1
CDR3aa: CASSPGGVNTEAFF
CDR3nt: TGTGCCAGCAGCCCCGGAGGAGTCAACACTGAAGCTTTCTTT

d_gene: .
v_gene: TRBV7-3
abundance: once
j_gene: TRBJ2-5
CDR3aa: CASSLGLAIGETQYF
CDR3nt: TGTGCCAGCAGCTTAGGGCTAGCGATTGGAGAGACCCAGTACTTC

d_gene: .
v_gene: TRBV12-3/TRBV12-4
abundance: .
j_gene: TRBJ2-7
CDR3aa: CASSQTGEQYF
CDR3nt: TGTGCCAGCAGCCAGACGGGGGAGCAGTACTTC

d_gene: .
v_gene: TRBV12-3/TRBV12-4
abundance: .
j_gene: TRBJ2-5
CDR3aa: CASSLGVPGTQYF
CDR3nt: TGTGCCAGCAGTCTCGGGGTTCCAGGGACCCAGTACTTC

d_gene: TRBD1
v_gene: TRBV7-2
abundance: once
j_gene: TRBJ1-1
CDR3aa: CASSLARGQSRSGNTEAFF
CDR3nt: TGTGCCAGCAGCTTAGCGAGGGGACAGAGTCGCTCGGGGAACACTGAAGCTTTCTTT

d_gene: .
v_gene: TRBV30
abundance: .
j_gene: TRBJ1-1
CDR3aa: CAWGPTSPTEAFF
CDR3nt: TGTGCATGGGGACCGACTTCCCCCACTGAAGCTTTCTTT

d_gene: .
v_gene: TRBV27
abundance: .
j_gene: TRBJ2-5
CDR3aa: CASSSRLRHGRQETQYF
CDR3nt: TGTGCCAGCAGTTCCCGACTTCGGCACGGCCGCCAGGAGACCCAGTACTTC

d_gene: TRBD1
v_gene: TRBV29-1
abundance: .
j_gene: TRBJ2-5
CDR3aa: CSVRGQGAKETQYF
CDR3nt: TGCAGCGTCCGGGGACAGGGGGCAAAGGAGACCCAGTACTTC

d_gene: .
v_gene: TRBV4-3
abundance: .
j_gene: TRBJ1-6
CDR3aa: CASSQALSDIFEPLHF
CDR3nt: TGCGCCAGCAGCCAGGCTCTTTCGGACATATTTGAGCCCCTCCACTTT

d_gene: .
v_gene: TRBV10-3
abundance: .
j_gene: TRBJ2-7
CDR3aa: CAISHTVDTPYEQYF
CDR3nt: TGTGCCATCAGCCACACCGTTGATACGCCCTACGAGCAGTACTTC

d_gene: TRBD2
v_gene: TRBV6-2/TRBV6-3
abundance: .
j_gene: TRBJ2-1
CDR3aa: CASSIIAGGPNEQFF
CDR3nt: TGTGCCAGCAGTATAATAGCGGGGGGGCCCAATGAGCAGTTCTTC

d_gene: TRBD1
v_gene: TRBV7-3
abundance: .
j_gene: TRBJ1-6
CDR3aa: CASSLLPPDRGNSPLHF
CDR3nt: TGTGCCAGCAGCTTACTCCCCCCCGACAGGGGTAATTCACCCCTCCACTTT

d_gene: TRBD1
v_gene: TRBV14
abundance: .
j_gene: TRBJ2-7
CDR3aa: CASSLDRGPSYEQYF
CDR3nt: TGTGCCAGCAGCCTGGACAGGGGTCCCTCCTACGAGCAGTACTTC

d_gene: .
v_gene: TRBV30
abundance: .
j_gene: TRBJ1-6
CDR3aa: CAWTPSGNPWGGYNSPLHF
CDR3nt: TGTGCCTGGACCCCATCGGGAAACCCTTGGGGGGGTTATAATTCACCCCTCCACTTT

d_gene: .
v_gene: TRBV9
abundance: .
j_gene: TRBJ2-6
CDR3aa: CASSVAGSGANVLTF
CDR3nt: TGTGCCAGCAGCGTAGCCGGCTCTGGGGCCAACGTCCTGACTTTC

d_gene: TRBD2
v_gene: TRBV5-8
abundance: .
j_gene: TRBJ2-1
CDR3aa: CASSRTGTSGRNEQFF
CDR3nt: TGTGCCAGCAGCAGGACCGGGACTAGCGGGCGAAATGAGCAGTTCTTC

d_gene: .
v_gene: TRBV2
abundance: .
j_gene: TRBJ1-6
CDR3aa: CASSYPSPLHF
CDR3nt: TGTGCCAGCAGCTATCCTTCACCCCTCCACTTT

d_gene: TRBD2
v_gene: TRBV6-5
abundance: .
j_gene: TRBJ2-5
CDR3aa: CASSYGTSGRRETQYF
CDR3nt: TGTGCCAGCAGTTACGGGACTAGCGGACGAAGAGAGACCCAGTACTTC

d_gene: .
v_gene: TRBV7-6
abundance: .
j_gene: TRBJ2-2
CDR3aa: CASSLSRGGANTGELFF
CDR3nt: TGTGCCAGCAGCTTAAGTCGCGGGGGCGCGAACACCGGGGAGCTGTTTTTT

d_gene: TRBD2
v_gene: TRBV18
abundance: few
j_gene: TRBJ2-7
CDR3aa: CASSPPLAGAPYEQYF
CDR3nt: TGTGCCAGCTCACCACCACTAGCGGGGGCCCCCTACGAGCAGTACTTC

d_gene: .
v_gene: TRBV21-1
abundance: .
j_gene: TRBJ1-2
CDR3aa: CASLEGHYGYTF
CDR3nt: TGTGCCAGCCTTGAGGGCCACTATGGCTACACCTTC

d_gene: .
v_gene: TRBV30
abundance: .
j_gene: TRBJ1-5
CDR3aa: CAWSEGSNQPQHF
CDR3nt: TGTGCCTGGAGTGAGGGGTCCAATCAGCCCCAGCATTTT

d_gene: TRBD2
v_gene: TRBV7-8
abundance: .
j_gene: TRBJ2-1
CDR3aa: CASSLALAEYNEQFF
CDR3nt: TGTGCCAGCAGCTTAGCCCTAGCGGAATACAATGAGCAGTTCTTC

d_gene: TRBD2
v_gene: TRBV5-1
abundance: few
j_gene: TRBJ2-1
CDR3aa: CASSATSGGAHNEQFF
CDR3nt: TGCGCCAGCAGCGCGACGAGCGGGGGGGCGCATAATGAGCAGTTCTTC

d_gene: .
v_gene: TRBV28
abundance: .
j_gene: TRBJ2-5
CDR3aa: CASSFLDSQETQYF
CDR3nt: TGTGCCAGCAGTTTTCTGGACAGCCAAGAGACCCAGTACTTC

d_gene: TRBD1
v_gene: TRBV6-4
abundance: .
j_gene: TRBJ1-4
CDR3aa: CASSEYRGEKLFF
CDR3nt: TGTGCCAGCAGTGAATACAGGGGTGAAAAACTGTTTTTT

d_gene: TRBD2
v_gene: TRBV5-8
abundance: .
j_gene: TRBJ2-1
CDR3aa: CASSPGLAARSSYNEQFF
CDR3nt: TGTGCCAGCAGCCCGGGACTAGCGGCCCGAAGCTCCTACAATGAGCAGTTCTTC

d_gene: .
v_gene: TRBV9
abundance: .
j_gene: TRBJ1-1
CDR3aa: CASSVGVGGSYTEAFF
CDR3nt: TGTGCCAGCAGCGTAGGGGTTGGGGGCTCATACACTGAAGCTTTCTTT

d_gene: .
v_gene: TRBV5-1
abundance: .
j_gene: TRBJ2-5
CDR3aa: CASSLGTLGALNQETQYF
CDR3nt: TGCGCCAGCAGCTTGGGGACCCTAGGGGCCCTTAACCAAGAGACCCAGTACTTC

d_gene: .
v_gene: TRBV11-2
abundance: .
j_gene: TRBJ2-7
CDR3aa: CASAQYEQYF
CDR3nt: TGTGCCAGCGCACAATACGAGCAGTACTTC

d_gene: .
v_gene: TRBV7-2
abundance: .
j_gene: TRBJ1-3
CDR3aa: CASSLDGSRSGNTIYF
CDR3nt: TGTGCCAGCAGCTTAGACGGGTCTCGCTCTGGAAACACCATATATTTT

d_gene: .
v_gene: TRBV7-2
abundance: .
j_gene: TRBJ1-6
CDR3aa: CASSPQVSLSPLHF
CDR3nt: TGTGCCAGCAGCCCACAGGTGTCTTTATCGCCCCTCCACTTT

d_gene: .
v_gene: TRBV4-3
abundance: .
j_gene: TRBJ1-1
CDR3aa: CASSQFSGVNTEAFF
CDR3nt: TGCGCCAGCAGCCAATTCTCTGGAGTGAACACTGAAGCTTTCTTT

d_gene: .
v_gene: TRBV2
abundance: .
j_gene: TRBJ1-1
CDR3aa: CAWGGVAEAFF
CDR3nt: TGTGCTTGGGGGGGGGTAGCTGAAGCTTTCTTT

d_gene: TRBD1
v_gene: TRBV9
abundance: .
j_gene: TRBJ2-1
CDR3aa: CASSSHRGSYNEQFF
CDR3nt: TGTGCCAGCAGCTCGCACAGGGGCTCCTACAATGAGCAGTTCTTC

d_gene: .
v_gene: TRBV6-2/TRBV6-3
abundance: .
j_gene: TRBJ1-5
CDR3aa: CASSDPGSYQPQHF
CDR3nt: TGTGCCAGCAGTGACCCAGGGTCGTATCAGCCCCAGCATTTT

d_gene: TRBD1
v_gene: TRBV19
abundance: .
j_gene: TRBJ1-2
CDR3aa: CASSTTRTGTLGYGYTF
CDR3nt: TGTGCCAGTAGTACTACCCGGACAGGGACTCTGGGCTATGGCTACACCTTC

d_gene: .
v_gene: TRBV9
abundance: .
j_gene: TRBJ2-3
CDR3aa: CASSVHRDTDTQYF
CDR3nt: TGTGCCAGCAGCGTCCACAGGGACACAGATACGCAGTATTTT